Below are 12 T cell receptor beta chains sequenced from a single sample in a study of vaccination effects on CD4 cells after COVID-19. The protocol was immunoSEQ multiplex PCR, while the TCRdb copy is restricted to in-frame clones and leaves out a portion. This table holds about 79,000 clones, around four fifths found once. Antigen-specific CD4+ T cells were expanded (with viral peptide pools) by the ViraFEST assay ahead of sequencing. It was after approximately 11 days of culture that CD4+ T cells were isolated. The antigens of these receptors remain unknown. Material: CD4+ T cells from PBMCs cultured with HCoV-229E spike peptides, obtained before COVID-19 vaccination. All receptors come from a human donor who received a COVID-19 vaccine.

This chain links TRBV28 with TRBJ2-3; TRBD2 might be the D (5 bases). Between the trimmed V and J ends, which lost 7 bases and 6 bases, there was a span of 17 bases. This CDR3 has 14 amino acids. CDR1 is MDHEN, CDR2 SYDVKM, per germline. The CDR3, as DNA: TGTGCCAGCATCGGGATATCCGCTGGGGATACGCAGTATTTT. Encoded protein: CASIGISAGDTQYF.

The chain is built from TRBV14 and TRBJ2-1; TRBD2 matches at 9 bases. This CDR3 region has 14 residues. Germline V gene data show CDR1 as SGHDN and CDR2 as FVKESK. After removal of 4 bases from V and 6 bases from J, the junction contained 4 bases not matched to a gene. In DNA form, the CDR3 reads TGTGCCAGCAGCCTGGGACTAGCAGGCAATGAGCAGTTCTTC. Its protein product is CASSLGLAGNEQFF. Full variable domain (rest looked up from reference TRBV14 and TRBJ2-1): EAGVTQFPSHSVIEKGQTVTLRCDPISGHDNLYWYRRVMGKEIKFLLHFVKESKQDESGMPNNRFLAERTGGTYSTLKVQPAELEDSGVYFCASSLGLAGNEQFFGPGTRLTVL.

The chain carries TRBV6-2 or TRBV6-3 and TRBJ2-5, with 7 bases that match TRBD1. After removal of 0 bases from V and 2 bases from J, the junction contained 3 bases not matched to a gene. Germline V gene lookup returns CDR1 MNHEY and CDR2 SVGEGT. CDR3 length: 15 residues. The DNA for the CDR3 is TGTGCCAGCAGTTACTCGTGGGACAGACAAGAGACCCAGTACTTC. This codes for CASSYSWDRQETQYF.

A note on this clone: Other DNA sequences in the same sample also yield this CDR3. This chain links TRBV6-5 with TRBJ1-5, with a possible D match to TRBD1 (5 bases). Trimming stripped 0 bases from V and 1 base from J, with 7 bases between. The CDR3 covers 15 residues. Germline-derived CDR1 and CDR2 are MNHEY and SVGAGI. The CDR3 DNA is TGTGCCAGCAGTTACTCGGGGGGGAGCAATCAGCCCCAGCATTTT. Amino acid sequence: CASSYSGGSNQPQHF.

The V and J genes are TRBV5-6 and TRBJ1-4; 9 bases map to TRBD1. Germline-derived CDR1 and CDR2 are SGHDT and YYEEEE. V dropped 2 bases and J dropped 7; count of bases not matched to a gene: 9. CDR3 size: 16 residues. Here the CDR3 reads CASSFYSGTGPEKLFF. In DNA, the CDR3 is TGTGCCAGCAGCTTTTATTCCGGGACAGGGCCTGAAAAACTGTTTTTT.

This rearrangement joins TRBV3-1 (or the pseudogene TRBV3-2) to TRBJ1-2; a possible D gene is TRBD1 (5 bases). Germline V CDR1 and CDR2: LGHDT, YNNKEL (reference sequence). Trimming shortened V by 2 bases and J by 8 bases, and 15 bases separated the two germline ends. The CDR3 totals 14 residues. The CDR3 nucleotides read TGTGCCAGCAGCCAAATGGCGGGGCGCACCGGCTACACCTTC. Its protein is CASSQMAGRTGYTF.

This rearrangement joins TRBV10-1 to TRBJ2-5; D gene ambiguous. The V and J ends lost 3 bases and 2 bases respectively, with 7 bases between them. The CDR3 spans 13 residues. In germline, CDR1 is WNHNN, CDR2 SYGVQD (reference sequence). CDR3: CASSEPNQETQYF. CDR3 DNA: TGCGCCAGCAGTGAACCAAATCAAGAGACCCAGTACTTC.

The chain uses TRBV28 and TRBJ1-5; tentatively, D is TRBD1 (5 bases). V was cut by 7 bases and J by 4 bases, with 11 bases left in between. Germline lookup yields CDR1 MDHEN and CDR2 SYDVKM. This CDR3 spans 13 amino acids. The CDR3: CASTRDRNQPQHF. The DNA for the CDR3 is TGTGCCAGCACCAGGGATAGAAATCAGCCCCAGCATTTT.

As regards this clone: No conserved phenylalanine or tryptophan is present at the end of the CDR3, so a read error is the likely explanation. The DNA is left out, because the CDR3 cannot be placed on it with certainty; the CDR3 is given as TCRdb lists it. This chain uses TRBV7-9 with TRBJ1-1. Ends included, the CDR3 has 12 residues. Germline assignment: CDR1 SEHNR and CDR2 FQNEAQ (reference sequence). CDR3 residues: CASSLSIDGFQA.

The gene calls are TRBV9 and TRBJ1-2; D not resolved. V lost 3 bases to trimming and J lost 7 bases, with 10 bases between them. The CDR3 is 12 residues long. Germline CDR1 reads SGDLS; CDR2 reads YYNGEE. The CDR3 here is CASSADKGGYTF. In DNA, the CDR3 is TGTGCCAGCAGCGCCGACAAGGGTGGCTACACCTTC.

V gene TRBV6-1 combines with J gene TRBJ1-5, with TRBD1 as a possible D gene (5 bases). The CDR3 consists of 15 residues. Germline values: CDR1 MNHNS, CDR2 SASEGT. V was clipped by 3 bases and J by 0 bases, with 9 bases between them. CDR3 bases: TGTGCCAGCAGTGATGGGACCTATAGCAATCAGCCCCAGCATTTT. Amino acid sequence: CASSDGTYSNQPQHF.

CDR3 residues: CASSFGGLAGLRGTDTQYF. Here the CDR3 DNA reads TGTGCCAGCAGCTTTGGGGGTCTAGCGGGTCTGAGGGGCACAGATACGCAGTATTTT. The chain combines TRBV5-8 with TRBJ2-3; 8 nucleotides agree with TRBD2. The CDR3 has 19 amino acids. Germline CDR1 SGHTS, CDR2 YDEGEE. J was trimmed by 1 base and V by 2 bases; bases with no gene match: 15. The full variable domain, in which reference TRBV5-8 and TRBJ2-3 provide the parts outside the CDR3, is EAGVTQSPTHLIKTRGQQATLRCSPISGHTSVYWYQQALGLGLQFLLWYDEGEERNRGNFPPRFSGRQFPNYSSELNVNALELEDSALYLCASSFGGLAGLRGTDTQYFGPGTRLTVL.